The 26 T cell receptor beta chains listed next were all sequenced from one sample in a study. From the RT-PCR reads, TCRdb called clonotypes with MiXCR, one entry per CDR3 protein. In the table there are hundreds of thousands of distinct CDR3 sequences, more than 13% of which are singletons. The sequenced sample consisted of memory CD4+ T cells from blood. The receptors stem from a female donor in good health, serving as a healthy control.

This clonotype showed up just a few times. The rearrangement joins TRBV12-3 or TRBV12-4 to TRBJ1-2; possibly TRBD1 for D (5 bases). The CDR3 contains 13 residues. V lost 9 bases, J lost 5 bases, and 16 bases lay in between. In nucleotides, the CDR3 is TGTGCCAGTGGGACGGCAGATCGTTATGGCTACACCTTC. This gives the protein CASGTADRYGYTF.

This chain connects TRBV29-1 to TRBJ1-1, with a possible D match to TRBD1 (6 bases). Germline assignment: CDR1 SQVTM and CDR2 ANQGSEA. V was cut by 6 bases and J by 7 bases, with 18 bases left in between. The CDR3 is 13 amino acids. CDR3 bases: TGCAGCGTAATTGGGTGGGGGGCAAATGAAGCTTTCTTT. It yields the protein CSVIGWGANEAFF.

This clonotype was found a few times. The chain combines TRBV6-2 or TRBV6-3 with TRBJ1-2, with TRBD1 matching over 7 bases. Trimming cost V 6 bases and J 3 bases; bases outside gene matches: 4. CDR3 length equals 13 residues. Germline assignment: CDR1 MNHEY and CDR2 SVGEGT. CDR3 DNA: TGTGCCAGCAGCTTACAGGGGCACTATGGCTACACCTTC. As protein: CASSLQGHYGYTF.

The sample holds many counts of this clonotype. CDR3 sequence: CASSATRQGNYGYTF. In DNA form, the CDR3 reads TGTGCCAGCAGCGCCACTCGACAGGGGAACTATGGCTACACCTTC. This chain uses TRBV9 with TRBJ1-2; 8 bases line up with TRBD1. V dropped 3 bases and J dropped 2; count of bases not matched to a gene: 6. Germline V gene lookup returns CDR1 SGDLS and CDR2 YYNGEE. This CDR3 has 15 residues.

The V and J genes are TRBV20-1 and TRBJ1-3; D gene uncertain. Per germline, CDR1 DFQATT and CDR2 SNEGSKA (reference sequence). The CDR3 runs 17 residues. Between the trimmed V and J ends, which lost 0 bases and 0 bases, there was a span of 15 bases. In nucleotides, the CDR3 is TGCAGTGCTAGAGATCAAGGAGCCAGGAGCTCTGGAAACACCATATATTTT. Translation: CSARDQGARSSGNTIYF.

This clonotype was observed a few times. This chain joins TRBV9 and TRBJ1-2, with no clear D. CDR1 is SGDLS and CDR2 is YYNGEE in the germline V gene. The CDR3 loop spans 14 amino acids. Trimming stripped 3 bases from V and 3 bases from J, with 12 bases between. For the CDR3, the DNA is TGTGCCAGCAGCGAGGAAGGGCTTCACTATGGCTACACCTTC. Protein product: CASSEEGLHYGYTF. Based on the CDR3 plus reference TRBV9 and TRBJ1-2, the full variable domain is DSGVTQTPKHLITATGQRVTLRCSPRSGDLSVYWYQQSLDQGLQFLIQYYNGEERAKGNILERFSAQQFPDLHSELNLSSLELGDSALYFCASSEEGLHYGYTFGSGTRLTVV.

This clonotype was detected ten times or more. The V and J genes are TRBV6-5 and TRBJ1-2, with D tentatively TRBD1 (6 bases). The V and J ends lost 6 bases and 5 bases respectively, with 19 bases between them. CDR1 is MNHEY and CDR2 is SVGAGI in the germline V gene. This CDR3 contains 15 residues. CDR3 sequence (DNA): TGTGCCAGCAGGGCGGGACAACAAGTCGGGTATGGCTACACCTTC. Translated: CASRAGQQVGYGYTF.

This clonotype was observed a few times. CDR3 DNA: TGTGCCAGCAGCCGCCAAAGGCAGGCTGAAGCTTTCTTT. The encoded protein is CASSRQRQAEAFF. The chain recombines TRBV7-9 with TRBJ1-1; D remains ambiguous. The CDR3 spans 13 residues. The ends were cut back, 5 bases at V and 6 bases at J, with 13 bases in the middle. Germline lookup yields CDR1 SEHNR and CDR2 FQNEAQ (reference sequence).

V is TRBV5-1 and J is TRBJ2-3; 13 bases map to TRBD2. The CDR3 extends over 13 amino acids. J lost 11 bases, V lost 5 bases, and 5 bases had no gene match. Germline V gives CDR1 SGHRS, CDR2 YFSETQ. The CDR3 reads CASRGTSGMQQYF. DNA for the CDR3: TGCGCCAGCAGAGGGACTAGCGGGATGCAGCAGTATTTT.

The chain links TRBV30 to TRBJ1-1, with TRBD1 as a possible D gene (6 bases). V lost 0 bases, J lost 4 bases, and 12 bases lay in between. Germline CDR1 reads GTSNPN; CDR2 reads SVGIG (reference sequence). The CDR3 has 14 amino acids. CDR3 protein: CAWSVGGAGTEAFF. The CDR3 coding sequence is TGTGCCTGGAGTGTGGGGGGGGCCGGCACTGAAGCTTTCTTT.

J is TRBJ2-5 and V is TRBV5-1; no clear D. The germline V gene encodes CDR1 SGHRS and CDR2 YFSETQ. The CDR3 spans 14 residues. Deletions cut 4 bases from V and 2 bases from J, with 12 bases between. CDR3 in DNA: TGCGCCAGCAGCCAAGGGCCATCGCAAGAGACCCAGTACTTC. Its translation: CASSQGPSQETQYF.

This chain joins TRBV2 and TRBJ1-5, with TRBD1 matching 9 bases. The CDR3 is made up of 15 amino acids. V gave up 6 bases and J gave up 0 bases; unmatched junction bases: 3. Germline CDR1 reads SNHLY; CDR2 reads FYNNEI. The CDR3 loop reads CASRGGQGSNQPQHF. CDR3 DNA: TGTGCCAGCAGGGGGGGACAGGGTAGCAATCAGCCCCAGCATTTT.

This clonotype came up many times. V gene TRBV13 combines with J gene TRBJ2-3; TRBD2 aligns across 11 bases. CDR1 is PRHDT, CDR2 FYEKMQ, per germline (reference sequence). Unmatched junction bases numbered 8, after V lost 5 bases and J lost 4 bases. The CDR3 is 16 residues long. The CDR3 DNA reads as TGTGCCAGCAGCCCTAGACTAGCGGGATCGGCAGATACGCAGTATTTT. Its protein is CASSPRLAGSADTQYF.

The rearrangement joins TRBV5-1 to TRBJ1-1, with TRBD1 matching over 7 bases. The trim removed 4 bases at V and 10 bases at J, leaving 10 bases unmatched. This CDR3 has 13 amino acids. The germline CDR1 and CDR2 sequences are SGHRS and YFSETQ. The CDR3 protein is CASSPGQDFGAFF. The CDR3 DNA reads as TGCGCCAGCAGCCCCGGACAGGATTTTGGAGCTTTCTTT.

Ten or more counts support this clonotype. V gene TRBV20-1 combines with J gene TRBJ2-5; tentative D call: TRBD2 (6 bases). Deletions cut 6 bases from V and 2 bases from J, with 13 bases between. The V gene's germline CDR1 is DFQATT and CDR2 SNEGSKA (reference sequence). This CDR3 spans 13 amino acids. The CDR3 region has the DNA TGCAGTGCGGGTCGCGGAGGGCAAGAGACCCAGTACTTC. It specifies CSAGRGGQETQYF.

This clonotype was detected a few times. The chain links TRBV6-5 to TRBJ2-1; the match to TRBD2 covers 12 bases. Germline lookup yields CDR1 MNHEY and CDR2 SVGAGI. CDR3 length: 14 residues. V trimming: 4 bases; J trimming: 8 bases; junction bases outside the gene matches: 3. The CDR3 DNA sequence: TGTGCCAGCAGTTCGCTAGCGGGAGGGTATGAGCAGTTCTTC. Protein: CASSSLAGGYEQFF.

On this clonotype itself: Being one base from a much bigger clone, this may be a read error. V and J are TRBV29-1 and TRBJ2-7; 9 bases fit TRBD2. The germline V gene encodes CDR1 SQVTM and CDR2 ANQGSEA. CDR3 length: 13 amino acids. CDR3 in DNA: TGCAGCGTCAAAGCGGGAGGAGACTACGAGAAGTACTTC. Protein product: CSVKAGGDYEKYF.

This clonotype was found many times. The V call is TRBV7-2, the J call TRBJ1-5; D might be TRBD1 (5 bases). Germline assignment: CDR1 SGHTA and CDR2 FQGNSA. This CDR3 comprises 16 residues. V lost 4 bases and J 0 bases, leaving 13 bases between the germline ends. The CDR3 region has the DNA TGTGCCAGCAGCTCAAGAGGGGCCTATAGCAATCAGCCCCAGCATTTT. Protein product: CASSSRGAYSNQPQHF.

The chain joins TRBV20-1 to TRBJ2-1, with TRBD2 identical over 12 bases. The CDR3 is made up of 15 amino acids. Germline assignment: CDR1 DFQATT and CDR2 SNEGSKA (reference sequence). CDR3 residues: CSLSLGLAGLGEQFF. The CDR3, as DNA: TGCAGCCTCAGCCTTGGACTAGCGGGACTTGGTGAGCAGTTCTTC.

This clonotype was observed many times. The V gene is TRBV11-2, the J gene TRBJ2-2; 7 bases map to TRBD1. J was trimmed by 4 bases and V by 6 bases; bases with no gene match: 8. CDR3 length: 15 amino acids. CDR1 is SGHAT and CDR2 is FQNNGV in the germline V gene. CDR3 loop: CASRPDRVGTGELFF. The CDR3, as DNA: TGTGCCAGCAGACCAGACAGGGTTGGCACCGGGGAGCTGTTTTTT.

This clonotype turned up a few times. The CDR3, as DNA: TGCAGCGTTGAAGATCTGGGGGCGCATGGCTACACCTTC. Its translation: CSVEDLGAHGYTF. The J gene is TRBJ1-2, the V gene TRBV29-1, with D perhaps TRBD1 (6 bases). CDR3 length: 13 amino acids. Trimming removed 0 bases at V and 6 bases at J, with 11 bases between. Germline lookup yields CDR1 SQVTM and CDR2 ANQGSEA.

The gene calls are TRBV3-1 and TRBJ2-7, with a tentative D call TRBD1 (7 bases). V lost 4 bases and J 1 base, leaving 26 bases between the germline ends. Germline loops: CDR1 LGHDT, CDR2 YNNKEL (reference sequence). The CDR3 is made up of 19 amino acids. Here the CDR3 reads CASSRLNRGTGVASYEQYF. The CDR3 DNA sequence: TGTGCCAGCAGCCGCCTCAACAGGGGAACGGGAGTAGCGTCCTACGAGCAGTACTTC.

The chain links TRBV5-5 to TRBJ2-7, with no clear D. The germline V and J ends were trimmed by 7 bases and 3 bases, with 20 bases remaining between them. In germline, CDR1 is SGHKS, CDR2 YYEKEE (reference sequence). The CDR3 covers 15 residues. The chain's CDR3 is CASQWRVGPRYEQYF. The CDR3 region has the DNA TGTGCCAGCCAATGGCGAGTAGGGCCGCGCTACGAGCAGTACTTC.

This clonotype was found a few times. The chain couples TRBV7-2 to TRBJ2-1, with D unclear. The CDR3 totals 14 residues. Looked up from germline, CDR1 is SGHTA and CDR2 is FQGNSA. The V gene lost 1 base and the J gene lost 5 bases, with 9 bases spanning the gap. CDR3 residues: CASSLGRSNNEQFF. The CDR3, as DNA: TGTGCCAGCAGCTTAGGTCGCAGTAACAATGAGCAGTTCTTC.

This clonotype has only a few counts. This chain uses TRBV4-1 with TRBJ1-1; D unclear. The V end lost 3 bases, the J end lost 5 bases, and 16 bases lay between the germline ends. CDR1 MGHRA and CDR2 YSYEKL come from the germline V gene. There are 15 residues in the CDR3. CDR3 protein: CASSHVRGFGTEAFF. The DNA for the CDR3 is TGCGCCAGCAGCCATGTCCGGGGATTTGGTACTGAAGCTTTCTTT.

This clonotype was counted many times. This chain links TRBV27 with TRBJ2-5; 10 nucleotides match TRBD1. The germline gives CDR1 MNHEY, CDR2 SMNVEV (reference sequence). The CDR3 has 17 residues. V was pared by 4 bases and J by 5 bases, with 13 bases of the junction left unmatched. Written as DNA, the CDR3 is TGTGCCAGCAGTTCGACACCGGGGGACAGGGGACAGGAGACCCAGTACTTC. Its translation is CASSSTPGDRGQETQYF.